This T cell receptor (beta chain) stems from a study of blood T cell repertoires in COVID-19. Study-wide context: COVID-19 samples collected from the United States, Italy and Spain covered acute and convalescent phases.

Methods used by the authors: It was from reference gene primer amplification that nucleated cell counts were estimated. TCRdb keeps only in-frame clones here, not all; method: immunoSEQ multiplex PCR. The V and J calls and clone size are taken from that table; D and trimming were inferred from the DNA. Among 52,000 or so clones listed, 85% to 90% were seen once. This clone appeared a single time. V lost 8 bases, J lost 10 bases, and 14 bases lay in between. This CDR3 comprises 12 residues. Germline V gene sequence: CDR1 MDHEN, CDR2 SYDVKM. The sequence was obtained from a human donor in a cohort sampled during active COVID-19. The material sequenced was peripheral blood. V is TRBV28 and J is TRBJ1-4, with D perhaps matching TRBD1 (6 bases). CDR3 residues: CASGAGEGKLFF. The CDR3, as DNA: TGTGCCAGCGGGGCAGGGGAAGGAAAACTGTTTTTT.